These 25 T cell receptor beta chains were all obtained from the same sample, sequenced in a study of blood T cells in healthy people across ages. Through a sample-barcoded 5' primer and a J-beta primer mix, a second PCR was run for roughly 7 to 12 cycles. TCRdb ran MiXCR on the 5' RACE reads and lists one entry per CDR3 protein. The sample comprises some 690,000 distinct CDR3 sequences, roughly 20% of which are singletons, and around a fifth rests with the top ten. The source material was blood. These TCRs come from an older man in good health.

The chain recombines TRBV14 with TRBJ1-2, with D hard to call. Trimming left V 1 base short and J 4 bases short, with 7 bases between. The CDR3 extends over 13 amino acids. Germline lookup yields CDR1 SGHDN and CDR2 FVKESK. The CDR3 is CASSQAPTYGYTF. DNA of the CDR3: TGTGCCAGCAGCCAAGCTCCGACCTATGGCTACACCTTC.

The chain uses TRBV7-3 and TRBJ1-3; unclear D gene. The V and J ends lost 0 bases and 2 bases respectively, with 8 bases between them. CDR1 and CDR2 (germline): SGHTA, FQGTGA. There are 15 residues in the CDR3. Written as DNA, the CDR3 is TGTGCCAGCAGCTTAACGGGGATCCCTGGAAACACCATATATTTT. It is translated as CASSLTGIPGNTIYF.

This clonotype was seen a handful of times. The chain is built from TRBV21-1 and TRBJ2-3; the D segment call TRBD1 is taken from the table without a DNA check. TRBV21-1 is assigned pseudogene status. The CDR3 length is 19 residues. Here the CDR3 reads CASSKNPWGGDASTDTQYF. CDR3 DNA sequence: TGTGCCAGCAGCAAAAACCCCTGGGGCGGGGATGCTAGCACAGATACGCAGTATTTT.

This clonotype has more than one count but fewer than ten. This chain connects TRBV29-1 to TRBJ2-3; D is undetermined. The CDR3 runs to 15 residues. Deletions cut 1 base from V and 0 bases from J, with 11 bases between. From germline, CDR1 is SQVTM and CDR2 ANQGSEA. The CDR3 is CSVEVAVLSTDTQYF. Here the CDR3 DNA reads TGCAGCGTTGAAGTTGCGGTGCTTAGCACAGATACGCAGTATTTT.

This clonotype showed up just a few times. This rearrangement joins TRBV2 to TRBJ1-2; D is ambiguous. This CDR3 is built from 13 residues. Trimming left V 2 bases short and J 3 bases short, with 7 bases between. Germline values: CDR1 SNHLY, CDR2 FYNNEI. In DNA form, the CDR3 reads TGTGCCAGCAGTGAAAACAGCTACTATGGCTACACCTTC. Translation gives CASSENSYYGYTF.

The V gene is TRBV15, the J gene TRBJ1-2; D is uncertain. Trimming took off 4 bases at V and 4 bases at J, with 13 bases between the two ends. The CDR3 has 14 amino acids. The germline V gene has CDR1 LNHNV and CDR2 YYDKDF (reference sequence). CDR3 residues: CATSNRRELYGYTF. DNA for the CDR3: TGTGCCACCAGCAATAGGCGGGAGCTCTATGGCTACACCTTC.

This chain uses TRBV6-5 with TRBJ1-5, with no clear D. The V end lost 2 bases, the J end lost 1 base, and 9 bases lay between the germline ends. Germline CDR1 and CDR2: MNHEY and SVGAGI. The CDR3 extends over 15 amino acids. CDR3 sequence: CASSYDGRSNQPQHF. The CDR3 DNA is TGTGCCAGCAGTTACGACGGTAGAAGCAATCAGCCCCAGCATTTT.

The V call is TRBV15, the J call TRBJ2-1, with a tentative D call TRBD1 (6 bases). Trimming took 4 bases from V and 8 from J, leaving 15 bases between them. CDR1 and CDR2 from the germline V gene are LNHNV and YYDKDF (reference sequence). This CDR3 spans 14 amino acids. This CDR3 is CATSTERGLDEQFF. DNA for the CDR3: TGTGCCACCAGCACTGAAAGGGGGTTGGATGAGCAGTTCTTC.

The chain employs TRBV12-3 or TRBV12-4 and TRBJ1-6, with TRBD1 identical over 7 bases. The V segment lost 3 bases and the J segment 10 bases; nucleotides outside the gene matches: 6. The CDR3 sequence is 14 residues long. Here the CDR3 reads CASSFGGGASPLHF. In nucleotides, the CDR3 is TGTGCCAGCAGTTTCGGAGGGGGCGCCTCACCCCTCCACTTT.

In this sample, this clonotype turned up many times. The V and J genes are TRBV5-1 and TRBJ2-2; TRBD1 matches at 8 bases. The CDR3 consists of 16 residues. V was clipped by 1 base and J by 5 bases; unmatched bases: 7. Germline assignment: CDR1 SGHRS and CDR2 YFSETQ. The CDR3 reads CASSLRGQGSTGELFF. CDR3 coding DNA: TGCGCCAGCAGCTTGCGAGGACAGGGAAGTACCGGGGAGCTGTTTTTT. Full variable domain (outside the CDR3, taken from reference TRBV5-1 and TRBJ2-2): KAGVTQTPRYLIKTRGQQVTLSCSPISGHRSVSWYQQTPGQGLQFLFEYFSETQRNKGNFPGRFSGRQFSNSRSEMNVSTLELGDSALYLCASSLRGQGSTGELFFGEGSRLTVL.

The chain employs TRBV7-9 and TRBJ2-6; D is ambiguous. Trimming stripped 4 bases from V and 0 bases from J, with 10 bases between. Germline CDR1 is SEHNR and CDR2 is FQNEAQ (reference sequence). The CDR3 is made up of 16 amino acids. The CDR3 region is CASSSFPFSGANVLTF. In DNA form, the CDR3 reads TGTGCCAGCAGCTCCTTTCCGTTCTCTGGGGCCAACGTCCTGACTTTC.

In this sample, this clonotype turned up a few times. The chain joins TRBV28 to TRBJ1-5, with D unresolved. The length of the CDR3 is 16 residues. V was trimmed by 7 bases and J by 0 bases, leaving 16 bases between them. Germline CDR1 MDHEN, CDR2 SYDVKM. CDR3 residues: CASTIGISYSNQPQHF. The DNA for the CDR3 is TGTGCCAGCACCATCGGCATATCTTATAGCAATCAGCCCCAGCATTTT.

This rearrangement joins TRBV20-1 to TRBJ2-6, with TRBD1 identical over 7 bases. The CDR3 loop spans 16 amino acids. Germline CDR1 and CDR2: DFQATT and SNEGSKA (reference sequence). Trimming at V came to 5 bases and at J to 0 bases, leaving 7 bases not matched to a gene. The chain's CDR3 is CSAPGTDSSGANVLTF. CDR3 nucleotides: TGCAGTGCTCCCGGGACAGATAGCTCTGGGGCCAACGTCCTGACTTTC.

This clonotype has a handful of counts. This chain links TRBV6-5 with TRBJ2-1; 7 bases are a match to TRBD2. The length of the CDR3 is 15 residues. Losses at the gene ends were 3 bases for V and 5 bases for J; bases not matched to a gene: 7. From germline, CDR1 is MNHEY and CDR2 SVGAGI. The CDR3 loop reads CASSYRLAVHNEQFF. CDR3 DNA: TGTGCCAGCAGTTATCGGCTAGCGGTTCACAATGAGCAGTTCTTC.

This clonotype was counted between two and nine times. This sequence joins TRBV5-1 and TRBJ2-1; 7 bases are shared with TRBD2. Germline loops: CDR1 SGHRS, CDR2 YFSETQ. This CDR3 region has 14 residues. The ends lost 4 bases at V and 7 bases at J; junction bases unmatched: 8. CDR3 in amino acids: CASSKAGELNEQFF. CDR3 nucleotide sequence: TGCGCCAGCAGCAAGGCGGGAGAACTTAATGAGCAGTTCTTC.

This rearrangement joins TRBV18 to TRBJ2-1, with 8 bases matching TRBD2. The V gene end was trimmed by 2 bases and the J gene end by 1 base; junction bases not matched to a gene: 10. The germline V gene has CDR1 KGHSH and CDR2 LQKENI. CDR3 size: 18 residues. In DNA form, the CDR3 reads TGTGCCAGCTCACCATTCCTCCCCCTAGCGGGTTCCTACAATGAGCAGTTCTTC. Protein sequence: CASSPFLPLAGSYNEQFF.

The CDR3 here is CASSLSDDQPQHF. For the CDR3, the DNA is TGTGCCAGCAGCCTAAGCGACGATCAGCCCCAGCATTTT. V is TRBV7-6 and J is TRBJ1-5; D is ambiguous. This CDR3 has 13 residues. Trimming shortened V by 5 bases and J by 5 bases, and 10 bases separated the two germline ends. CDR1 and CDR2 (germline): SGHVS, FNYEAQ.

This chain links TRBV4-2 with TRBJ2-5; D is possibly TRBD1 or TRBD2 (5 bases each). Trimming removed 3 bases from V and 9 bases from J, with 20 bases in between. CDR1 is LGHNA, CDR2 YNFKEQ, per germline. The CDR3 is 15 amino acids. The CDR3 DNA reads TGTGCCAGCAGCCAGGAGCCCGGGACCGGACGACCCCAGTACTTC. Translating gives CASSQEPGTGRPQYF.

J is TRBJ2-1 and V is TRBV20-1; 13 bases align to TRBD2. The CDR3 covers 14 residues. Germline CDR1 reads DFQATT; CDR2 reads SNEGSKA (reference sequence). The V and J ends lost 6 bases and 5 bases, in that order; junction bases with no gene match: 4. CDR3 protein: CSAPTSGGNNEQFF. CDR3 sequence (DNA): TGCAGTGCCCCGACTAGCGGGGGGAACAATGAGCAGTTCTTC.

This clonotype has a count of ten or more. J is TRBJ2-7 and V is TRBV20-1; D is uncertain. This CDR3 is built from 14 residues. With 0 bases removed from V and 2 bases from J, the gap between germline ends came to 11 bases. Germline V gene data show CDR1 as DFQATT and CDR2 as SNEGSKA (reference sequence). Here the CDR3 reads CSARDRRETYEQYF. The CDR3 nucleotides read TGCAGTGCTAGAGATCGTAGGGAAACCTACGAGCAGTACTTC.

A few counts support this clonotype. The chain couples TRBV7-9 to TRBJ2-1; 12 bases match TRBD2. V lost 6 bases, J lost 1 base, and 16 bases stayed unmatched. CDR1 and CDR2 (germline): SEHNR, FQNEAQ (reference sequence). The CDR3 has 20 residues. The CDR3 here is CASRPLVWTSGIGSYNEQFF. In DNA form, the CDR3 reads TGTGCCAGCAGGCCTCTTGTATGGACTAGCGGGATAGGGTCCTACAATGAGCAGTTCTTC.

The chain uses TRBV7-9 and TRBJ2-3, with TRBD1 matching 9 bases. Germline V gene sequence: CDR1 SEHNR, CDR2 FQNEAQ (reference sequence). V shed 4 bases, J shed 0 bases, and the junction held 8 bases outside the gene matches. The CDR3 sequence is 17 residues long. CDR3 coding DNA: TGTGCCAGCAGCTCTCAGACAGGGGGTGCTAGCACAGATACGCAGTATTTT. It yields the protein CASSSQTGGASTDTQYF.

The chain carries TRBV28 and TRBJ2-5; 10 bases match TRBD2. Germline values: CDR1 MDHEN, CDR2 SYDVKM. CDR3 size: 12 residues. J lost 12 bases, V lost 6 bases, and 7 bases had no gene match. CDR3 residues: CASSQNGLAEYF. DNA for the CDR3: TGTGCCAGCAGCCAAAACGGACTAGCGGAGTACTTC. The complete variable domain, with remaining parts taken from reference TRBV28 and TRBJ2-5, reads DVKVTQSSRYLVKRTGEKVFLECVQDMDHENMFWYRQDPGLGLRLIYFSYDVKMKEKGDIPEGYSVSREKKERFSLILESASTNQTSMYLCASSQNGLAEYFGPGTRLLVL.

The chain employs TRBV20-1 and TRBJ2-3, with 11 bases identical to TRBD2. Trimming took 5 bases from V and 13 from J; bases not matched to a gene: 17. Germline V CDR1 and CDR2: DFQATT, SNEGSKA (reference sequence). CDR3 length: 15 amino acids. The CDR3 loop reads CSASLTSGIPPSEYF. The CDR3 DNA follows: TGCAGTGCTTCCCTGACTAGCGGGATCCCCCCTTCGGAGTATTTT.

The table lists this clonotype with a few counts. The chain combines TRBV24-1 with TRBJ2-1; D could derive from TRBD1 or TRBD2 (5 bases each). Matching the DNA end better, TRBJ2-7 makes the J call doubtful. The CDR3 has 14 residues. The germline CDR1 and CDR2 sequences are KGHDR and SFDVKD. DNA of the CDR3: TGCGTCACCAGTGACCGACAGCGGCCCTACGAGCAGTACGTC. This gives the protein CVTSDRQRPYEQYV.